A selection of T cell receptor beta chains follows, all from one sample in a study of blood T cell repertoires in COVID-19. Only in-frame clones appear in the TCRdb table, and some are missing; sequencing was by immunoSEQ multiplex PCR. The sample shows about 80,000 clones, roughly 85% of them seen only once. The sample comprised peripheral blood. These receptors all come from a woman in her sixties or seventies with acute or convalescent COVID-19. Both conserved end residues are trimmed from each CDR3. A D gene is named only where the DNA matches it firmly. Not all rows give a size; the values are once, few, many and, for expanded clones, a class.

cdr3_aa: ASSQELPMSNEQF; clone_size: .; d_call: .; v_call: TRBV4-1
cdr3_aa: ASAKEHSSYEQY; clone_size: .; d_call: .; v_call: TRBV5-1
cdr3_aa: ASSEGPANTEAF; clone_size: .; d_call: .; v_call: TRBV6-1
cdr3_aa: ASSSGTPAWWAF; clone_size: many; d_call: .; v_call: TRBV3-1/TRBV3-2
cdr3_aa: ASSELGLGNSEAF; clone_size: .; d_call: .; v_call: TRBV2
cdr3_aa: ASSLGQGGDIQY; clone_size: few; d_call: .; v_call: TRBV5-1
cdr3_aa: AGTGGSSYNSPLH; clone_size: .; d_call: TRBD1; v_call: TRBV30
cdr3_aa: AISARTGQANYGYT; clone_size: .; d_call: TRBD1; v_call: TRBV10-3
cdr3_aa: ASSFGTSGEGETQY; clone_size: .; d_call: TRBD2; v_call: TRBV5-1
cdr3_aa: ASSLQIQGSPIGNEQF; clone_size: .; d_call: .; v_call: TRBV5-5
cdr3_aa: ASSPSGRYEQY; clone_size: .; d_call: TRBD2; v_call: TRBV18
cdr3_aa: ASSLSGSVYNEQF; clone_size: .; d_call: TRBD2; v_call: TRBV7-2
cdr3_aa: ATSAKGLAGGINEQF; clone_size: .; d_call: TRBD2; v_call: TRBV24-1
cdr3_aa: ASSSDSSGNTIY; clone_size: few; d_call: .; v_call: TRBV5-6
cdr3_aa: ASSQEWSSRYEQY; clone_size: .; d_call: .; v_call: TRBV3-1/TRBV3-2
cdr3_aa: ASSIGTSGIDEQF; clone_size: .; d_call: TRBD2; v_call: TRBV19
cdr3_aa: ASSVGAAYGYT; clone_size: .; d_call: .; v_call: TRBV3-1/TRBV3-2
cdr3_aa: ASRNRQGDNSPLH; clone_size: .; d_call: TRBD1; v_call: TRBV19
cdr3_aa: ASSETGDYGYT; clone_size: .; d_call: TRBD1; v_call: TRBV6-6
cdr3_aa: ASSQARGQGNYGYT; clone_size: .; d_call: TRBD1; v_call: TRBV3-1/TRBV3-2
cdr3_aa: ASSYTLGGLIDQPQH; clone_size: .; d_call: .; v_call: TRBV6-2/TRBV6-3
cdr3_aa: ASSGAGFMNTEAF; clone_size: .; d_call: .; v_call: TRBV6-5
cdr3_aa: SVGEAYEQY; clone_size: .; d_call: .; v_call: TRBV29-1
cdr3_aa: ASSYRGTLSNQPQH; clone_size: .; d_call: TRBD1; v_call: TRBV10-1
cdr3_aa: ASSEQGAGYGYT; clone_size: .; d_call: TRBD1; v_call: TRBV2
cdr3_aa: ASSGTSGDNEQF; clone_size: once; d_call: TRBD2; v_call: TRBV2
cdr3_aa: ASGLVLEWDRENSPLH; clone_size: few; d_call: TRBD1; v_call: TRBV12-5
cdr3_aa: SIGGDYEQY; clone_size: .; d_call: TRBD2; v_call: TRBV29-1
cdr3_aa: ASSWGTLLSETQY; clone_size: few; d_call: .; v_call: TRBV5-5
cdr3_aa: ASSVGQDNYGYT; clone_size: .; d_call: TRBD1; v_call: TRBV9
cdr3_aa: ASSVINTGEVEQY; clone_size: many; d_call: TRBD1; v_call: TRBV2
cdr3_aa: ASSSTPAGDNTDTQY; clone_size: .; d_call: TRBD2; v_call: TRBV7-6
cdr3_aa: ASTRGGQGVPNTEAF; clone_size: .; d_call: TRBD1; v_call: TRBV3-1/TRBV3-2
cdr3_aa: ASSLSGVARNEQF; clone_size: .; d_call: .; v_call: TRBV7-2
cdr3_aa: AWSRGPEAF; clone_size: once; d_call: .; v_call: TRBV30
cdr3_aa: ASRRTGQPQH; clone_size: once; d_call: .; v_call: TRBV12-3/TRBV12-4
cdr3_aa: ASGERGRNTEAF; clone_size: .; d_call: .; v_call: TRBV3-1/TRBV3-2
cdr3_aa: AWMQGSYNEQF; clone_size: .; d_call: .; v_call: TRBV30
cdr3_aa: ASSYYQGGEAF; clone_size: .; d_call: .; v_call: TRBV6-5
cdr3_aa: ASSVLTGISEAF; clone_size: .; d_call: .; v_call: TRBV5-6
cdr3_aa: ASSLQGFEPTANTGELF; clone_size: once; d_call: .; v_call: TRBV19
cdr3_aa: ATSDPQGSAARQETQY; clone_size: .; d_call: .; v_call: TRBV24-1
cdr3_aa: ASSQMRQAGSTDTQY; clone_size: once; d_call: TRBD2; v_call: TRBV6-2/TRBV6-3
cdr3_aa: ASSSRLAGVEGELF; clone_size: once; d_call: TRBD2; v_call: TRBV11-1
cdr3_aa: ASSRPGNGSPLH; clone_size: .; d_call: .; v_call: TRBV3-1/TRBV3-2
cdr3_aa: ATSDSTRTSGNNEQF; clone_size: .; d_call: TRBD2; v_call: TRBV24-1
cdr3_aa: ASSQERGQGGYGYT; clone_size: .; d_call: TRBD1; v_call: TRBV3-1/TRBV3-2
cdr3_aa: ASSPPPLYNEQF; clone_size: .; d_call: .; v_call: TRBV7-2
cdr3_aa: AGRPRGGLFDRGLGEQF; clone_size: .; d_call: TRBD1; v_call: TRBV6-6
cdr3_aa: ASSVGLSSGNTIY; clone_size: .; d_call: .; v_call: TRBV5-1
cdr3_aa: ASSLASFGGRANNEQF; clone_size: .; d_call: TRBD2; v_call: TRBV7-9
cdr3_aa: ASSVTGGREGRETQY; clone_size: .; d_call: TRBD2; v_call: TRBV6-1